The 22 T cell receptor beta chains reported below all come from one sample, sequenced in a study of T cells in women clearing cervical HPV infection. Libraries were prepared by immunoSEQ multiplex PCR; TCRdb keeps only in-frame clonotypes and omits some of them. The ten top clones account for 7.8%, within a sample of around 30,000 clones. Sequencing input: blood buffy coat. The receptors here all came from a woman between 18 and 70 years old with a cervical HPV16 infection that either progressed to CIN3+ or cleared (not recorded which).

To note about this clone: Coverage ceases 3 residues before the CDR3 finishes, and the germline J gene fills in the end. This chain links TRBV19 with TRBJ2-2; D may be TRBD2 (5 bases). Per germline, CDR1 LNHDA and CDR2 SQIVND (reference sequence). Trimming shortened V by 6 bases and J by 6 bases, and 14 bases separated the two germline ends. The CDR3 is made up of 14 amino acids. The CDR3 region is CASSLPRGPGELFF. CDR3 DNA (partial): TGTGCCAGTAGCCTCCCGAGAGGGCCCGGGGAG.

About this clone: From the germline J gene comes the end of the CDR3, since the read stops 3 residues before it. The identical CDR3 is also encoded by other nucleotide sequences in the sample. The V call is TRBV20-1, the J call TRBJ2-1, with TRBD2 matching over 7 bases. Germline values: CDR1 DFQATT, CDR2 SNEGSKA (reference sequence). V was pared by 1 base and J by 6 bases, with 0 bases of the junction left unmatched. This CDR3 comprises 12 residues. This CDR3 reads CSARGGGNEQFF. CDR3 bases read: TGCAGTGCTAGAGGGGGGGGCAATGAG.

The sequenced part of the CDR3 DNA is TGTGCCAGTGCCCGCCGGACGGACAATGAC. It encodes CASARRTDND. The complete CDR3 reads CASARRTDNDYTF. This sequence joins TRBV19 and TRBJ1-2; TRBD1 is a possible D gene (5 bases). The sequenced fragment ends 3 residues before the CDR3 boundary, so the rest is inferred from the germline J gene. Germline V CDR1 and CDR2: LNHDA, SQIVND (reference sequence). CDR3 size: 13 residues.

Of note for this clone: The CDR3 end is not reached by the read, which stops 3 residues before it; the germline J gene fills it in. V gene TRBV29-1 combines with J gene TRBJ1-2; a weak D match, TRBD1 (5 bases). Germline V CDR1 and CDR2: SQVTM, ANQGSEA. The CDR3 loop spans 12 amino acids. CDR3 in amino acids: CSVEAGSGGYTF. CDR3 DNA (partial): TGCAGCGTTGAAGCAGGGTCCGGGGGC.

Note on this clone: The missing CDR3 end, 3 residues past where the read stops, is filled in from the germline J gene. V and J are TRBV10-3 and TRBJ1-2; the match to TRBD1 covers 8 bases. The CDR3 totals 16 residues. Unmatched junction bases numbered 14, after V lost 4 bases and J lost 7 bases. Germline V gives CDR1 ENHRY, CDR2 SYGVKD. The CDR3 protein is CAISAESPGTGVGYTF. The sequenced CDR3 bases are TGTGCCATCAGTGCCGAATCCCCCGGGACAGGAGTTGGC.

Notes on this clone: Read sequence stops 3 residues before the CDR3 end, and the germline J gene provides the missing end. V gene TRBV2 combines with J gene TRBJ1-1; D ambiguous. Germline CDR1 is SNHLY and CDR2 is FYNNEI. The CDR3 consists of 12 residues. Partial CDR3 DNA: TGTGCCAGCAGTTATGGACTTTCCGAA. Translation gives CASSYGLSE. The CDR3 in its entirety is CASSYGLSEAFF.

About this clone: The read halts 3 residues ahead of the CDR3 end, with the missing end drawn from the germline J gene. V usage is TRBV7-9 and J usage is TRBJ2-7; TRBD2 might be the D (6 bases). This CDR3 is built from 14 residues. CDR1 is SEHNR, CDR2 FQNEAQ, per germline (reference sequence). V gave up 1 base and J gave up 2 bases, with 9 bases separating them. The sequenced CDR3 bases are TGTGCCAGCAGCTTAGGGGGGGACCCCTACGAG. Translated: CASSLGGDPYE. The entire CDR3 is CASSLGGDPYEQYF.

Regarding this clone: The read ends 3 residues shy of where the CDR3 ends; the end is completed using the germline J gene. The genes are TRBV29-1 and TRBJ2-1, with TRBD2 matching over 10 bases. Germline CDR1 SQVTM, CDR2 ANQGSEA. V was pared by 1 base and J by 6 bases, with 9 bases of the junction left unmatched. The CDR3 contains 16 residues. The CDR3 protein is CSVEALAGALGNEQFF. The DNA read from the CDR3 is TGCAGCGTTGAAGCGCTAGCGGGGGCCCTGGGCAATGAG.

Remarks on this clone: The read ends 3 residues shy of where the CDR3 ends; the end is completed using the germline J gene. This rearrangement joins TRBV7-6 to TRBJ1-4; perhaps TRBD1 as D (5 bases). The CDR3 sequence is 14 residues long. Looked up from germline, CDR1 is SGHVS and CDR2 is FNYEAQ. The CDR3: CASSSGEGARKLFF. The part of the CDR3 DNA that was read is TGTGCCAGCAGCTCAGGAGAAGGGGCGCGGAAA.

With respect to this clone: The read gets to within 3 residues of the CDR3 end, and the germline J gene fills in the rest. This chain links TRBV20-1 with TRBJ1-2; no clear D gene. Trimming took 6 bases from V and 2 from J, leaving 10 bases between them. The V gene's germline CDR1 is DFQATT and CDR2 SNEGSKA (reference sequence). CDR3 length: 12 residues. The covered CDR3 bases are TGCAGTGCGCCCTTACAAAACTATGGC. Translating it yields CSAPLQNYG. The complete CDR3 reads CSAPLQNYGYTF.

The covered CDR3 bases are TGTGCCATCAGTGAGTACAGGGGTCGAGGC. It translates to CAISEYRGRG. From start to end, the CDR3 is CAISEYRGRGYTF. The chain uses TRBV10-3 and TRBJ1-2; 7 nucleotides align to TRBD1. Sequencing ends 3 residues short of the CDR3 end; the germline J gene provides the rest. From germline, CDR1 is ENHRY and CDR2 SYGVKD. CDR3 length: 13 amino acids.

Points on this clone: With the read ending 3 residues before the CDR3 end, the germline J gene is used to fill in that end. V gene TRBV7-2 combines with J gene TRBJ2-3; TRBD2 might be the D (5 bases). V lost 7 bases, J lost 6 bases, and 14 bases lay in between. Germline lookup yields CDR1 SGHTA and CDR2 FQGNSA. The CDR3 spans 13 residues. The DNA read from the CDR3 is TGTGCCAGCACAACCCTAGCTGGCGATACG. Its protein is CASTTLAGDT. The CDR3 reads in full as CASTTLAGDTQYF.

Concerning this clone: The read finishes 3 residues shy of the CDR3 end, and the germline J gene is used to complete it. This chain uses TRBV5-6 with TRBJ1-4; D is uncertain. Trimming removed 1 base from V and 0 bases from J, with 4 bases in between. The CDR3 is 14 amino acids. Germline V gives CDR1 SGHDT, CDR2 YYEEEE. The covered CDR3 bases are TGTGCCAGCAGCTTGCTAGCAACTAATGAAAAA. This gives the protein CASSLLATNEK. The full-length CDR3 reads as CASSLLATNEKLFF.

A remark on this clone: The read is 3 residues too short to cover the CDR3 end, so that end is filled in from the germline J gene. The chain couples TRBV19 to TRBJ2-3; D not resolved. The length of the CDR3 is 15 residues. Germline CDR1 LNHDA, CDR2 SQIVND (reference sequence). With 2 bases removed from V and 0 bases from J, the gap between germline ends came to 9 bases. CDR3 loop: CASSITQISTDTQYF. The covered CDR3 bases are TGTGCCAGTAGTATAACGCAGATTAGCACAGATACG.

A word on this clone: The read stops 3 residues short of the end of the CDR3; the missing end is completed from the germline J gene. This sequence joins TRBV4-1 and TRBJ2-7, with 10 bases matching TRBD2. CDR1 MGHRA and CDR2 YSYEKL come from the germline V gene. The junction had 7 bases not matched to a gene; V was cut back by 0 bases and J by 5 bases. This CDR3 region has 16 residues. The CDR3 here is CASSQESGLAYNEQYF. The CDR3 bases that were read are TGCGCCAGCAGCCAAGAGTCGGGACTAGCGTATAACGAG.

Points on this clone: The read is 3 residues too short to cover the CDR3 end, so that end is filled in from the germline J gene. The rearrangement links TRBV19 to TRBJ2-5, with 8 bases identical to TRBD2. This CDR3 has 14 residues. V lost 7 bases, J lost 7 bases, and 11 bases stayed unmatched. Germline V gives CDR1 LNHDA, CDR2 SQIVND (reference sequence). CDR3 DNA (partial): TGTGCCAGTACGCCTAGCGGGCGCAGGATGACC. Translation gives CASTPSGRRMT. The entire CDR3 protein reads CASTPSGRRMTQYF.

As regards this clone: The DNA ends 3 residues before the CDR3 does, and the rest of the CDR3 is filled in from the germline J gene. The V and J genes are TRBV24-1 and TRBJ2-1; 7 bases agree with TRBD1. Germline CDR1 KGHDR, CDR2 SFDVKD. The J segment lost 0 bases and the V segment lost 4 bases, leaving 8 bases of the junction unmatched. The CDR3 extends over 17 amino acids. CDR3 protein: CATSETGPQSSYNEQFF. The CDR3 bases that were read are TGTGCCACCAGTGAGACAGGGCCGCAAAGCTCCTACAATGAG.

Comment on this clone: The read ends 3 residues shy of where the CDR3 ends; the end is completed using the germline J gene. The chain carries TRBV6-1 and TRBJ1-1; D remains ambiguous. CDR1 and CDR2 from the germline V gene are MNHNS and SASEGT. Trimming took off 4 bases at V and 7 bases at J, with 10 bases between the two ends. This CDR3 contains 12 residues. This CDR3 is CASSGDLDEAFF. Incomplete CDR3 DNA: TGTGCCAGCAGTGGAGACTTGGATGAA.

Details on this clone: The read gets to within 3 residues of the CDR3 end, and the germline J gene fills in the rest. This chain joins TRBV19 and TRBJ1-2, with 8 positions matching TRBD1. With V trimmed by 3 bases and J by 4 bases, 13 bases remained unmatched. There are 17 residues in the CDR3. Germline CDR1 reads LNHDA; CDR2 reads SQIVND (reference sequence). CDR3 DNA, as far as it was read: TGTGCCAGTAGTATTTGGGACAGGCGCCGCGGAGGCTATGGC. This gives the protein CASSIWDRRRGGYG. The entire CDR3 is CASSIWDRRRGGYGYTF.

A word on this clone: The read halts 3 residues ahead of the CDR3 end, with the missing end drawn from the germline J gene. The V gene is TRBV20-1, the J gene TRBJ2-7; tentatively, D is TRBD1 (5 bases). V was trimmed by 3 bases and J by 5 bases, leaving 14 bases between them. In germline, CDR1 is DFQATT, CDR2 SNEGSKA (reference sequence). The CDR3 runs 13 residues. The covered CDR3 bases are TGCAGTGCTAGGGGCCAGGGAACGCACGAG. This gives the protein CSARGQGTHE. The whole CDR3 region reads CSARGQGTHEQYF.

Worth noting for this clone: The read falls 3 residues short of the CDR3 end, and the missing part is taken from the germline J gene. The chain couples TRBV5-4 to TRBJ2-3, with D possibly matching TRBD2 (5 bases). This CDR3 spans 12 amino acids. V dropped 4 bases and J dropped 6 bases, with 9 bases sitting between them. Germline lookup yields CDR1 SGHNT and CDR2 YYREEE (reference sequence). CDR3 protein: CASSRRGDTQYF. The sequenced CDR3 bases are TGTGCCAGCAGCAGGAGAGGGGATACG.

A word on this clone: The DNA ends 3 residues before the CDR3 does, and the rest of the CDR3 is filled in from the germline J gene. The gene calls are TRBV5-1 and TRBJ2-7; 7 bases match TRBD1. The CDR3 totals 14 residues. Germline V gene lookup returns CDR1 SGHRS and CDR2 YFSETQ. The junction had 6 bases not matched to a gene; V was cut back by 4 bases and J by 2 bases. CDR3 DNA, as far as it was read: TGCGCCAGCAGCATGGACAGGAGAACCTACGAG. Protein: CASSMDRRTYE. The full CDR3 protein reads CASSMDRRTYEQYF.